This is a list of T cell receptor beta chains from one sample in a study of cytomegalovirus exposure and HLA in healthy donors. Repertoires were generated with immunoSEQ multiplex PCR, while TCRdb's copy carries only in-frame clones and drops some. The repertoire table contains about 39,000 clones. Sequencing was carried out using PBMCs. These TCRs come from a woman in her 30s in good health and CMV-seropositive. Each CDR3 is given with its conserved first and last residue. D genes are given only for firm matches.

TRBD1	TRBV28	TRBJ1-6	CASSPSPGQGRSPLHF	TGTGCCAGCAGTCCTTCCCCGGGACAGGGGCGTTCACCCCTCCACTTT
NA	TRBV6-5	TRBJ1-6	CASSYSTAINSPLHF	TGTGCCAGCAGTTACTCGACAGCTATCAATTCACCCCTCCACTTT
TRBD2	TRBV5-1	TRBJ2-1	CASSQTSGNNEQFF	TGCGCCAGCAGCCAGACTAGCGGTAACAATGAGCAGTTCTTC
NA	TRBV6-1	TRBJ1-2	CASSVSGYYGYTF	TGTGCCAGCAGTGTATCAGGGTACTATGGCTACACCTTC
NA	TRBV5-1	TRBJ2-1	CASSLRGFDEQFF	TGCGCCAGCAGCTTGCGGGGTTTCGATGAGCAGTTCTTC
TRBD1	TRBV18	TRBJ2-2	CASSSGQTNTGELFF	TGTGCCAGCTCATCGGGACAGACCAACACCGGGGAGCTGTTTTTT
NA	TRBV7-2	TRBJ2-3	CASSSDFGADTQYF	TGTGCCAGCAGCTCGGACTTTGGGGCAGATACGCAGTATTTT
TRBD1	TRBV7-9	TRBJ1-1	CASRNDRGVTEAFF	TGTGCCAGCCGTAATGACAGGGGGGTAACTGAAGCTTTCTTT
TRBD2	TRBV19	TRBJ2-5	CASRPTSGVAETQYF	TGCGCCAGTAGGCCGACTAGCGGGGTAGCGGAGACCCAGTACTTC
TRBD1	TRBV7-2	TRBJ1-5	CASSQTGGAHQPQHF	TGTGCCAGCAGCCAGACAGGGGGCGCACATCAGCCCCAGCATTTT
TRBD2	TRBV6-5	TRBJ2-7	CASTPGGGSAYEQYF	TGTGCCAGCACTCCCGGCGGGGGTAGCGCCTACGAGCAGTACTTC
NA	TRBV18	TRBJ2-3	CASSPPSSGTQYF	TGTGCCAGCTCACCACCGAGCTCAGGTACGCAGTATTTT
NA	TRBV10-2	TRBJ2-7	CASTTRNSYYEQYF	TGCGCCAGCACCACCCGGAACAGTTACTACGAGCAGTACTTC
NA	TRBV25-1	TRBJ1-4	CASSPVGGGEKLFF	TGTGCCAGCAGTCCGGTGGGGGGAGGCGAAAAACTGTTTTTT
TRBD2	TRBV5-5	TRBJ2-3	CASSSTSGGASNIDTQYF	TGTGCCAGCAGCTCGACTAGCGGGGGGGCGAGTAATATAGATACGCAGTATTTT
NA	TRBV27	TRBJ1-1	CASSLSYTAMNTEAFF	TGTGCCAGCAGTTTATCGTATACAGCCATGAACACTGAAGCTTTCTTT
NA	TRBV18	TRBJ2-2	CASSPPADTSTGELFF	TGTGCCAGCTCACCACCGGCTGACACGAGCACCGGGGAGCTGTTTTTT
NA	TRBV27	TRBJ2-4	CASSPTGFRGQYF	TGTGCCAGCAGTCCTACAGGGTTTCGGGGACAGTACTTC
TRBD1	TRBV2	TRBJ1-1	CANTQGAVTEAFF	TGTGCCAATACCCAGGGGGCGGTGACTGAAGCTTTCTTT
TRBD1	TRBV7-8	TRBJ2-5	CASSFYRDRGFETQYF	TGTGCCAGCAGCTTCTACCGGGACAGGGGCTTCGAGACCCAGTACTTC
NA	TRBV19	TRBJ1-5	CASKLGYHAGGQPQHF	TGTGCCAGTAAATTGGGGTACCATGCGGGGGGTCAGCCCCAGCATTTT
NA	TRBV11-2	TRBJ1-4	CASSFTGNEKLFF	TGTGCCAGCAGCTTTACCGGTAATGAAAAACTGTTTTTT
NA	TRBV5-1	TRBJ2-6	CASSIRESGANVLTF	TGCGCCAGCAGCATCAGGGAATCTGGGGCCAACGTCCTGACTTTC
NA	TRBV7-2	TRBJ2-7	CASSPMGGLDEQYF	TGTGCCAGCAGCCCCATGGGGGGGCTGGACGAGCAGTACTTC
TRBD1	TRBV4-1	TRBJ1-2	CASSRSGGGYTF	TGCGCCAGCAGCCGGTCAGGGGGCGGCTACACCTTC
NA	TRBV4-1	TRBJ1-4	CASSQTGLSEKLFF	TGCGCCAGCAGCCAAACAGGGTTAAGTGAAAAACTGTTTTTT
NA	TRBV5-8	TRBJ2-1	CASSFRGSYNEQFF	TGTGCCAGCAGCTTTCGGGGTTCCTACAATGAGCAGTTCTTC
TRBD1	TRBV7-9	TRBJ2-1	CASRAGTGAPAYNEQFF	TGTGCCAGCAGGGCCGGGACAGGGGCCCCGGCTTACAATGAGCAGTTCTTC
NA	TRBV2	TRBJ2-5	CASSEGGLGETQYF	TGTGCCAGCAGTGAAGGAGGCCTTGGGGAGACCCAGTACTTC
NA	TRBV5-4	TRBJ1-5	CASSVDGSNQPQHF	TGTGCCAGCAGCGTGGACGGTAGCAATCAGCCCCAGCATTTT
TRBD1	TRBV6-1	TRBJ1-2	CASTWDRGREDTF	TGTGCCAGCACTTGGGACAGGGGGCGAGAGGACACCTTC
TRBD1	TRBV28	TRBJ2-1	CASSLTGPRSDNEQFF	TGTGCCAGCAGTTTGACAGGGCCAAGGTCCGACAATGAGCAGTTCTTC
TRBD2	TRBV6-6	TRBJ2-3	CASARGGASGTDTQYF	TGTGCCAGCGCCCGCGGGGGGGCTTCTGGGACAGATACGCAGTATTTT
NA	TRBV30	TRBJ1-5	CAWSFRTVSGPQHF	TGTGCCTGGAGTTTCAGGACAGTAAGTGGGCCCCAGCATTTT
NA	TRBV19	TRBJ1-2	CASSYTGLVLFNYGYTF	TGTGCCAGTAGCTACACAGGGTTAGTTTTATTCAACTATGGCTACACCTTC
TRBD1	TRBV14	TRBJ2-7	CASSPRTGDYEQYF	TGTGCCAGCAGCCCAAGGACAGGGGACTACGAGCAGTACTTC
TRBD1	TRBV6-1	TRBJ1-6	CASSEVGGGSPLHF	TGTGCCAGCAGTGAAGTCGGAGGGGGCTCACCCCTCCACTTT
NA	TRBV6-1	TRBJ1-1	CASRTTRNTEAFF	TGTGCCAGCAGAACCACACGAAACACTGAAGCTTTCTTT
TRBD1	TRBV7-9	TRBJ1-4	CASTREDRGQLFF	TGTGCCAGCACCCGAGAGGACAGGGGGCAACTGTTTTTT
TRBD2	TRBV6-1	TRBJ2-2	CASSGTSGGYTGELFF	TGTGCCAGCAGTGGGACTAGCGGGGGGTACACCGGGGAGCTGTTTTTT
TRBD1	TRBV28	TRBJ1-5	CASSSYPGQGVQPQHF	TGTGCCAGCAGTTCGTACCCGGGACAGGGGGTGCAGCCCCAGCATTTT
TRBD2	TRBV30	TRBJ2-7	CAWMGTSGGPYEQYF	TGTGCCTGGATGGGAACCAGCGGGGGGCCCTACGAGCAGTACTTC
TRBD1	TRBV10-3	TRBJ2-1	CAISDPTGKSYNEQFF	TGTGCCATCAGTGACCCGACAGGGAAATCCTACAATGAGCAGTTCTTC
TRBD1	TRBV28	TRBJ2-2	CASSSLGQGAGELFF	TGTGCCAGCAGTTCCCTGGGACAGGGGGCCGGGGAGCTGTTTTTT
NA	TRBV6-5	TRBJ2-5	CASSQTGKPQYF	TGTGCCAGCAGCCAAACAGGGAAGCCCCAGTACTTC
TRBD1	TRBV7-9	TRBJ1-4	CASSFHTGTADEKLFF	TGTGCCAGCAGCTTCCACACCGGGACAGCCGATGAAAAACTGTTTTTT
NA	TRBV18	TRBJ2-3	CASSHTIDTQYF	TGTGCCAGCTCGCACACTATCGATACGCAGTATTTT
TRBD2	TRBV7-2	TRBJ2-3	CASSHPRPAGSLTDTQYF	TGTGCCAGCAGCCATCCGCGGCCAGCGGGGTCCCTCACAGATACGCAGTATTTT
TRBD2	TRBV11-3	TRBJ2-5	CASSLGGGGPAETQYF	TGTGCCAGCAGCTTAGGGGGCGGGGGGCCGGCGGAGACCCAGTACTTC